The entry that follows covers one T cell receptor beta chain sequence. This clonotype appeared a few times. Which antigen it targets is not known. It has no much larger one-base neighbor in the sample; base qualities were not kept. These data originate in a study of CD8+CD57+ T cells in acquired aplastic anemia (dated by TCRdb to 2017 to 2018). Context from the whole study: DNA extracted from sorted CD4+ and CD8+ cells had a mean of roughly 3.4 ug, with a range of about 0.19 to 27.4 ug. A CD8+CD57+ expansion meant a frequency higher than the mean frequency seen in healthy subjects.

Overall study outcomes, separate from this receptor: CD8+ Simpson's diversity did not differ significantly between patients and healthy controls (P=0.060). Twenty-nine CD8+ CDR3 sequences were shared between patients and controls but appeared highly expressed in patients and within their immunodominant clones.

The junction shows trimming of 5 bases on V and 5 bases on J, and the gene matches do not reach 2 bases of it. The CDR3 sequence holds 13 residues, the cysteine and phenylalanine included. Just CDR3 DNA is preserved here, 39 bases in frame from base 1. Per the germline V gene (reference sequence), MNHEY is the CDR1 and SMNVEV is the CDR2. Patients chosen for sequencing had shown expansion of CD8+CD57+ cells by flow cytometry. Every patient had severe acquired aplastic anemia, diagnosed using the International Study of Aplastic Anemia and Agranulocytosis and Camitta criteria. At the time blood was sampled, none of the patients had received any therapy. In the study, sorted CD4+ and CD8+ blood T cells from patients with severe aplastic anemia and from healthy subjects underwent deep sequencing of TCR repertoires. In the USA, patient enrollment took place under clinicaltrials.gov protocols 00001620, 01623167, 00001397, 00071045, 00081523 and 00961064. Ficoll-Paque density gradient centrifugation was used to isolate peripheral blood mononuclear cells. CD4+ and CD8+ T cells were sorted by FACS or magnetic beads before DNA extraction.

Genomic DNA was used as template for profiling of TCR beta VDJ combinations and CDR3 sequences. An Illumina HiSeq 2000 was used for TCR repertoire sequencing. From the authors' description of their analysis: TRBV/TRBJ rearrangement plots, CDR3 size and DJ length profiles, and Simpson's diversity index were used to assess repertoires. The immunodominant clone was defined as the most abundant DNA sequence in deep sequencing data. CDR3 amino acid sequences were checked for sharing across subjects and were also compared against the VDJdb database and published repertoires. TCRdb took the public reads, trimmed them with fastp at Q25, ran MiXCR for clone calling and kept in-frame beta chains. For every CDR3 protein sequence, its rows merge into one entry that carries the most common genes and DNA. The V and J calls follow TCRdb's processing rather than the paper's. The table for this sample lists around 200,000 distinct CDR3 sequences; about 44% of them were counted only once. 13% of the sample goes to the ten largest clones.

This clonotype originated in a human donor with aplastic anemia. The specimen was sorted CD4+, CD8+, or CD8+CD57+ T cells (not recorded which) from PBMCs. Recombination linked TRBV27 to TRBJ2-3; TRBD1 agrees with 9 junctional bases. The DNA sequence reads TGTGCCAGCAGTACGGACAGGGGAGATACGCAGTATTTT. This sequence encodes CASSTDRGDTQYF.